The entry below describes one T cell receptor (beta chain). What it binds is unknown. TCRdb ran MiXCR on the reads and lists one entry per CDR3 protein. The sample shows approximately 170,000 distinct CDR3 sequences, roughly 17% of them seen only once. The ends were cut back, 3 bases at V and 0 bases at J, with 9 bases in the middle. The CDR3 is 14 residues long. Looked up from germline, CDR1 is LNHDA and CDR2 is SQIVND (reference sequence). This sample is drawn from a study of T cell repertoires in cytomegalovirus infection. About the research overall: Public TCR beta signatures were indicative of both CMV infection and a matching HLA type.

Study-wide points: Cumulative public TCR beta family frequency identified carriers of CMV plus the relevant HLA. The ex vivo response was dominated by HLA-C-restricted CMV-specific TCR beta clonotypes.

The sequence was collected from a human donor in good health (CMV status not recorded). Some clones in this sample may be carry-over from other donors' samples. The sequenced sample consisted of CD8+ T cells from PBMCs. The chain uses TRBV19 and TRBJ2-7, with D possibly matching TRBD1 (6 bases). The CDR3: CASSIAGASYEQYF. Here the CDR3 DNA reads TGTGCCAGTAGTATTGCAGGGGCCTCCTACGAGCAGTACTTC.